A single sample gave rise to the 3 T cell receptor beta chains below, sequenced in a study of blood T cell repertoires in COVID-19. The repertoire was sequenced with immunoSEQ multiplex PCR; TCRdb's copy has only in-frame clones and lacks some. The sample records 300,000 to 400,000 clones, 89% being singletons. Sequenced material: peripheral blood. The receptors here all came from a young woman with COVID-19, enrolled during active disease.

The J gene is TRBJ1-2, the V gene TRBV5-1, with TRBD1 identical over 9 bases. CDR1 is SGHRS, CDR2 YFSETQ, per germline. This CDR3 has 14 residues. The V and J ends lost 1 base and 8 bases, in that order; junction bases with no gene match: 6. CDR3 region: CASSLLQGARGYTF. The CDR3 region has the DNA TGCGCCAGCAGCTTGCTACAGGGGGCGCGGGGCTACACCTTC.

This clone was counted a few times. This sequence joins TRBV6-5 and TRBJ1-5; the D is unclear. In germline, CDR1 is MNHEY, CDR2 SVGAGI. The CDR3 extends over 14 amino acids. V was clipped by 5 bases and J by 1 base, with 9 bases between them. The DNA of the CDR3 is TGTGCCAGCAGTAGGAGCGGGAGCAATCAGCCCCAGCATTTT. Amino acid sequence: CASSRSGSNQPQHF.

The J gene is TRBJ2-1, the V gene TRBV5-1, with 13 bases that match TRBD2. This CDR3 region has 16 residues. V gave up 4 bases and J gave up 7 bases; unmatched junction bases: 8. In germline, CDR1 is SGHRS, CDR2 YFSETQ. CDR3 sequence: CASSIQTSGGSNEQFF. DNA for the CDR3: TGCGCCAGCAGCATCCAGACTAGCGGGGGGTCAAATGAGCAGTTCTTC.